The next 29 T cell receptor beta chains were all read from a single sample in a study of tissue T cells after allogeneic stem cell transplantation. Repertoires were generated with immunoSEQ multiplex PCR, while TCRdb's copy carries only in-frame clones and drops some. Here the sample spans thousands of clones, roughly 62% being singletons. The material was tissue from the jejunum, obtained at autopsy. The receptors were gathered from a male donor at least 60 years old with lung cancer.

This chain uses TRBV13 with TRBJ1-1; D is unclear. V lost 6 bases and J 7 bases, leaving 6 bases between the germline ends. The CDR3 has 10 residues. The germline CDR1 and CDR2 sequences are PRHDT and FYEKMQ (reference sequence). The CDR3 nucleotides read TGTGCCAGCAGAACTGTTGAAGCTTTCTTT. As protein: CASRTVEAFF.

The chain employs TRBV9 and TRBJ1-6; D not resolved. CDR1 is SGDLS, CDR2 YYNGEE, per germline. Trimming removed 0 bases at V and 6 bases at J, with 7 bases between. The CDR3 is made up of 14 amino acids. The CDR3 region is CASSVGSGNSPLHF. CDR3 nucleotides: TGTGCCAGCAGCGTAGGATCGGGTAATTCACCCCTCCACTTT.

The chain joins TRBV10-3 to TRBJ1-6; 7 nucleotides match TRBD1. This CDR3 has 17 amino acids. Germline loops: CDR1 ENHRY, CDR2 SYGVKD. V shed 11 bases and J 3 bases; nucleotides not matched to a gene: 16. The CDR3 DNA reads TGTGCCGCCAGTAGGGGGAGAGACAGGGACTATAATTCACCCCTCCACTTT. This encodes CAASRGRDRDYNSPLHF.

J is TRBJ2-5 and V is TRBV28; tentatively, D is TRBD2 (6 bases). The germline V gene has CDR1 MDHEN and CDR2 SYDVKM. The germline V and J ends were trimmed by 6 bases and 1 base, with 9 bases remaining between them. The CDR3 has 13 amino acids. CDR3 protein: CASRASAQETQYF. CDR3 in DNA: TGTGCCAGCAGGGCTAGCGCCCAAGAGACCCAGTACTTC.

V and J are TRBV24-1 and TRBJ2-3; the D gene could be TRBD1 or TRBD2 (6 bases each). V lost 1 base to trimming and J lost 4 bases, with 17 bases between them. CDR1 and CDR2 from the germline V gene are KGHDR and SFDVKD. The CDR3 is 17 amino acids. DNA for the CDR3: TGTGCCACCAGTGATTTCCGAACCGACGGGGGCCCAGATACGCAGTATTTT. Translated, it gives CATSDFRTDGGPDTQYF.

V gene TRBV29-1 combines with J gene TRBJ2-5, with D possibly being TRBD1 or TRBD2 (5 bases each). The CDR3 runs to 13 residues. Trimming cost V 6 bases and J 5 bases, with 16 bases left between them. CDR1 SQVTM and CDR2 ANQGSEA come from the germline V gene. CDR3 coding DNA: TGCAGCGTCGGGACGGGCATCGGGGAGACCCAGTACTTC. It is translated as CSVGTGIGETQYF.

The V gene is TRBV6-5, the J gene TRBJ2-3, with TRBD2 matching 7 bases. The CDR3 has 15 amino acids. Germline CDR1 and CDR2: MNHEY and SVGAGI. V dropped 6 bases and J dropped 2; count of bases not matched to a gene: 8. The CDR3 nucleotides read TGTGCCAGCAGCCGAGGCGGGGGTGTCACAGATACGCAGTATTTT. As protein: CASSRGGGVTDTQYF.

This clone was seen only a few times. The chain recombines TRBV15 with TRBJ2-5; 10 nucleotides agree with TRBD2. From germline, CDR1 is LNHNV and CDR2 YYDKDF (reference sequence). The length of the CDR3 is 15 residues. V lost 2 bases, J lost 5 bases, and 5 bases stayed unmatched. CDR3 in DNA: TGTGCCACCAGCAGATCAGCGGGAGGGGGGGAGACCCAGTACTTC. It yields the protein CATSRSAGGGETQYF.

This clone is deemed hyperexpanded (1% or more). This chain connects TRBV9 to TRBJ2-1; 11 nucleotides agree with TRBD2. The CDR3 is 15 residues long. The junction had 6 bases not matched to a gene; V was cut back by 4 bases and J by 6 bases. CDR1 and CDR2 from the germline V gene are SGDLS and YYNGEE. The CDR3 DNA reads as TGTGCCAGCAGCCCAGACACTAGCGGGGGCAATGAGCAGTTCTTC. It encodes CASSPDTSGGNEQFF.

V is TRBV19 and J is TRBJ2-1, with 9 positions matching TRBD2. The J segment lost 4 bases and the V segment lost 5 bases, leaving 3 bases of the junction unmatched. CDR1 is LNHDA, CDR2 SQIVND, per germline (reference sequence). This CDR3 has 14 amino acids. The CDR3, as DNA: TGTGCCAGTAGTGAGAGCGGGAGGTACAATGAGCAGTTCTTC. This codes for CASSESGRYNEQFF.

This chain links TRBV4-3 with TRBJ2-7; no reliable D call. Deletions cut 0 bases from V and 6 bases from J, with 12 bases between. In germline, CDR1 is LGHNA, CDR2 YSLEER. This CDR3 contains 14 residues. CDR3: CASSQETLTGEQYF. DNA of the CDR3: TGCGCCAGCAGCCAAGAAACCCTTACCGGCGAGCAGTACTTC.

A note on this clone: This could be a read error, since a much larger clone is one nucleotide away. The gene calls are TRBV11-2 and TRBJ2-2; D possibly corresponds to TRBD2 (6 bases). This CDR3 comprises 17 residues. V shed 3 bases and J shed 7 bases, with 21 bases lying between them. Germline CDR1 and CDR2: SGHAT and FQNNGV. This chain's CDR3 is CASSFTSRRALDGELFF. The CDR3 DNA sequence: TGTGCCAGCAGCTTTACTAGCAGGAGGGCCTTGGACGGGGAGCTGTTTTTT.

This sequence joins TRBV19 and TRBJ1-2; a weak D match, TRBD1 (5 bases). The germline CDR1 and CDR2 sequences are LNHDA and SQIVND (reference sequence). Trimming left V 4 bases short and J 4 bases short, with 10 bases between. The CDR3 runs to 13 residues. Here the CDR3 reads CASSTGYGYGYTF. In nucleotides, the CDR3 is TGTGCCAGTAGTACAGGGTATGGCTATGGCTACACCTTC.

This clone has a handful of counts. This chain connects TRBV10-3 to TRBJ2-7; D assignment may be TRBD1 or TRBD2 (5 bases each). CDR3 length equals 14 residues. In germline, CDR1 is ENHRY, CDR2 SYGVKD. Trimming removed 8 bases at V and 0 bases at J, with 14 bases between. The CDR3 loop is CAIRDGMSSYEQYF. CDR3 DNA sequence: TGTGCCATCCGGGACGGAATGAGCTCCTACGAGCAGTACTTC.

The table lists this clone with a count of one. This chain uses TRBV2 with TRBJ2-1; 12 nucleotides match TRBD2. V was clipped by 6 bases and J by 15 bases; unmatched bases: 6. Germline values: CDR1 SNHLY, CDR2 FYNNEI. The CDR3 consists of 12 residues. CDR3 DNA sequence: TGTGCCAGCAGGGCAACTAGCGGGGGGCTGTTCTTC. As protein: CASRATSGGLFF. Full variable domain (rest looked up from reference TRBV2 and TRBJ2-1): EPEVTQTPSHQVTQMGQEVILRCVPISNHLYFYWYRQILGQKVEFLVSFYNNEISEKSEIFDDQFSVERPDGSNFTLKIRSTKLEDSAMYFCASRATSGGLFFGPGTRLTVL.

This clone has just one count. The V and J genes are TRBV7-9 and TRBJ2-7; D is ambiguous. The CDR3 extends over 14 amino acids. CDR1 is SEHNR, CDR2 FQNEAQ, per germline (reference sequence). Trimming stripped 2 bases from V and 6 bases from J, with 14 bases between. CDR3 sequence: CASSLSKVMAEQYF. The CDR3 nucleotides read TGTGCCAGCAGCTTATCGAAGGTTATGGCCGAGCAGTACTTC.

The V and J genes are TRBV24-1 and TRBJ1-2; D ambiguous. Germline lookup yields CDR1 KGHDR and CDR2 SFDVKD. Trimming left V 3 bases short and J 3 bases short, with 10 bases between. The CDR3 covers 14 residues. The chain's CDR3 is CATSDPPRDYGYTF. The CDR3 coding sequence is TGTGCCACCAGTGATCCGCCCCGGGACTATGGCTACACCTTC.

This clone was counted a few times. V is TRBV4-1 and J is TRBJ1-1; D is unclear. CDR3 length equals 12 residues. V lost 4 bases and J lost 7, with 10 bases in between. Looked up from germline, CDR1 is MGHRA and CDR2 is YSYEKL. The chain's CDR3 is CASSLVSGEAFF. The CDR3 region has the DNA TGCGCCAGCAGCCTAGTTTCAGGTGAAGCTTTCTTT.

The chain employs TRBV30 and TRBJ1-5; D possibly corresponds to TRBD1 (6 bases). Trimming shortened V by 1 base and J by 2 bases, and 6 bases separated the two germline ends. The CDR3 spans 13 residues. The V gene's germline CDR1 is GTSNPN and CDR2 SVGIG (reference sequence). In nucleotides, the CDR3 is TGTGCCTGGAGTGCAGGGGGCAATCAGCCCCAGCATTTT. Protein product: CAWSAGGNQPQHF.

The chain is built from TRBV18 and TRBJ2-1; no reliable D call. This CDR3 has 12 amino acids. The germline CDR1 and CDR2 sequences are KGHSH and LQKENI. The V end lost 3 bases, the J end lost 5 bases, and 5 bases lay between the germline ends. CDR3 in amino acids: CASSPENNEQFF. CDR3 sequence (DNA): TGTGCCAGCTCACCGGAAAACAATGAGCAGTTCTTC.

This sequence joins TRBV19 and TRBJ2-5, with 7 nucleotides matching TRBD2. V was pared by 0 bases and J by 7 bases, with 2 bases of the junction left unmatched. The CDR3 has 13 amino acids. CDR1 and CDR2 (germline): LNHDA, SQIVND (reference sequence). CDR3 sequence (DNA): TGTGCCAGTAGTATAGAGCGACTAGCGACCCAGTACTTC. Protein: CASSIERLATQYF. The full variable domain, completed using reference TRBV19 and TRBJ2-5, is DGGITQSPKYLFRKEGQNVTLSCEQNLNHDAMYWYRQDPGQGLRLIYYSQIVNDFQKGDIAEGYSVSREKKESFPLTVTSAQKNPTAFYLCASSIERLATQYFGPGTRLLVL.

The V and J genes are TRBV30 and TRBJ2-1; 9 bases align to TRBD1. V dropped 1 base and J dropped 3; count of bases not matched to a gene: 1. CDR1 is GTSNPN, CDR2 SVGIG, per germline (reference sequence). This CDR3 contains 14 residues. The CDR3 sequence is CAWSAGQGYNEQFF. CDR3 nucleotide sequence: TGTGCCTGGAGTGCGGGACAGGGCTACAATGAGCAGTTCTTC.

By share of the sample, this clone is medium-sized. This chain connects TRBV19 to TRBJ1-6; D may be TRBD1 (6 bases). Trimming stripped 5 bases from V and 6 bases from J, with 14 bases between. The germline gives CDR1 LNHDA, CDR2 SQIVND (reference sequence). The CDR3 is 15 amino acids. The CDR3 DNA reads TGTGCCAGTAGTCGAAGACAGGAACTTAATTCACCCCTCCACTTT. This encodes CASSRRQELNSPLHF.

A remark on this clone: This sample also contains other DNA sequences that code for the same CDR3. The chain is built from TRBV10-2 and TRBJ1-1; D might be TRBD1 (5 bases). V shed 2 bases and J shed 0 bases, with 7 bases lying between them. The CDR3 extends over 14 amino acids. Germline V gene lookup returns CDR1 WSHSY and CDR2 SAAADI. The CDR3 loop is CASSEKGMNTEAFF. The CDR3 DNA is TGCGCCAGCAGTGAGAAGGGGATGAACACTGAAGCTTTCTTT.

This chain joins TRBV6-2 or TRBV6-3 and TRBJ1-2, with TRBD1 matching 9 bases. CDR1 is MNHEY, CDR2 SVGEGT, per germline. This CDR3 is built from 13 residues. V was pared by 5 bases and J by 8 bases, with 6 bases of the junction left unmatched. In DNA, the CDR3 is TGTGCCAGCAGTCTACAGGGGGCGCAAGGCTACACCTTC. Its protein is CASSLQGAQGYTF.

V gene TRBV7-2 combines with J gene TRBJ2-5; TRBD1 agrees at 11 bases. J lost 4 bases, V lost 6 bases, and 10 bases had no gene match. The CDR3 runs 16 residues. Germline values: CDR1 SGHTA, CDR2 FQGNSA. The CDR3 loop is CASRANGQGAGETQYF. CDR3 DNA sequence: TGTGCCAGCAGGGCTAACGGACAGGGGGCTGGAGAGACCCAGTACTTC. Full variable domain (rest looked up from reference TRBV7-2 and TRBJ2-5): GAGVSQSPSNKVTEKGKDVELRCDPISGHTALYWYRQSLGQGLEFLIYFQGNSAPDKSGLPSDRFSAERTGGSVSTLTIQRTQQEDSAVYLCASRANGQGAGETQYFGPGTRLLVL.

The rearrangement uses TRBV2 and TRBJ2-7, with D perhaps assigned TRBD1 or TRBD2 (5 bases each). Between the trimmed V and J ends, which lost 6 bases and 2 bases, there was a span of 14 bases. The CDR3 is 14 residues long. Per the germline V gene, CDR1 is SNHLY and CDR2 is FYNNEI. The CDR3 bases are TGTGCCAGCAGGATTTGGGACCGAACCTACGAGCAGTACTTC. Translating it yields CASRIWDRTYEQYF.

The chain links TRBV6-1 to TRBJ1-2; D is unresolved. Trimming took 2 bases from V and 11 from J, leaving 9 bases between them. The CDR3 has 11 residues. Germline assignment: CDR1 MNHNS and CDR2 SASEGT. CDR3: CASSENVGYTF. For the CDR3, the DNA is TGTGCCAGCAGTGAAAATGTGGGATACACCTTC.

The chain joins TRBV27 to TRBJ2-5; D is uncertain. Trimming left V 6 bases short and J 2 bases short, with 1 base between. Germline CDR1 MNHEY, CDR2 SMNVEV (reference sequence). CDR3 length: 10 amino acids. In DNA form, the CDR3 reads TGTGCCAGCAGACAAGAGACCCAGTACTTC. Translated, it gives CASRQETQYF.